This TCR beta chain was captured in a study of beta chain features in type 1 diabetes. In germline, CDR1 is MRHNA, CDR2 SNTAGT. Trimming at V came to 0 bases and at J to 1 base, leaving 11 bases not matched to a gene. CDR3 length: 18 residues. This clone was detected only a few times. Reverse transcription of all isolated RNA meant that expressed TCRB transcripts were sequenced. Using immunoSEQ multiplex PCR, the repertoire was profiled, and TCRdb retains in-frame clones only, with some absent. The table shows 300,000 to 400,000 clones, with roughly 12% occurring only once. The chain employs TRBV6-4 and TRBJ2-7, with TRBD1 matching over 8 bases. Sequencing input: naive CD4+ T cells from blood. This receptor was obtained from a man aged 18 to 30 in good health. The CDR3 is CASSDSSIDRGYSYEQYF. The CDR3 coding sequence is TGTGCCAGCAGTGACTCGAGTATCGACAGGGGATATTCCTACGAGCAGTACTTC.